The clone carrying this TCR beta chain was counted between two and nine times. Its specificity is not known. Anyone with autoimmune disease history or systemic immunosuppression was excluded. These data are taken from a study of OX40 agonist ivuxolimab in advanced cancers. The table came from immunoSEQ multiplex PCR; TCRdb's copy has only in-frame clones and leaves some out. The table lists approximately 90,000 clones, about 90% of them singletons. Whole-study results and caveats: Fewer expanded clones were found on average in CD4+ than in CD8+ T cells.

This CDR3 is built from 14 residues. The V gene end was trimmed by 4 bases and the J gene end by 5 bases; junction bases not matched to a gene: 7. CDR1 is SGDLS, CDR2 YYNGEE, per germline. This receptor was obtained from an adult with an advanced solid tumor such as melanoma, head and neck, liver or kidney cancer. The chain joins TRBV9 to TRBJ2-5; TRBD1 matches at 8 bases. This specimen consisted of CD4+ or CD8+ T cells sorted from blood, obtained in a trial of the OX40 agonist ivuxolimab. CDR3 amino acids: CASSLGQGGETQYF. As DNA, the CDR3 is TGTGCCAGCAGCCTCGGACAGGGCGGCGAGACCCAGTACTTC.